The T cell receptor beta chain under discussion was sequenced for a study of blood T cell repertoires in COVID-19. Study-level background: Acute-phase and convalescent COVID-19 samples originated in the United States, Italy and Spain.

As concerns this clone: Other nucleotide sequences from this sample produce the same CDR3.

The V gene lost 4 bases and the J gene lost 4 bases, with 15 bases spanning the gap. The CDR3 loop spans 14 amino acids. Germline CDR1 SGHRS, CDR2 YFSETQ. As handled by the study authors: Amplification with reference gene primers provided the estimates of nucleated cell counts. Sequencing used immunoSEQ multiplex PCR; TCRdb keeps in-frame clones, though not all of them. The V and J calls and clone size were taken over from that table, and D and trimming were inferred from the DNA. Of 220,000 or so clones in the sample, approximately 90% are singletons; the top ten hold over 0.75%. Participants were aged about 18 to 95 years, lived in 20 to 25 US areas, and enrolled virtually. People in the exposed group encountered a COVID-19 case within 2 weeks before entering the study.

Sequenced input: PBMCs or T cells enriched from blood (not recorded which). This receptor was identified in a man between 45 and 60 years old who had been exposed to COVID-19. The gene calls are TRBV5-1 and TRBJ2-7, with D possibly matching TRBD1 (6 bases). The CDR3 coding sequence is TGCGCCAGCAGCCCCGGGCAGGGGCCATACGAGCAGTACTTC. Amino acid sequence: CASSPGQGPYEQYF.